This T cell receptor (beta chain) was observed in a study of cytomegalovirus exposure and HLA in healthy donors. Study findings and constraints: Researchers had no immune exposure information except CMV serostatus available. Listed as cytomegalovirus-associated were 150 to 200 TCR beta chains.

The primer mix had 60 Vbeta and 13 Jbeta primers. Libraries were prepared by immunoSEQ multiplex PCR; TCRdb keeps only in-frame clonotypes and omits some of them. The repertoire has about 150,000 clones, roughly 74% of them found once; the top ten carry over 2.5%. Germline V gene lookup returns CDR1 SGHRS and CDR2 YFSETQ. V was pared by 5 bases and J by 1 base, with 14 bases between. The CDR3 is 15 residues long. This clone came up a few times. Antigen specificity is unknown. Sequenced sample: PBMCs. This sequence originates from a man between 18 and 35 years old in good health and CMV-seronegative. The rearrangement links TRBV5-1 to TRBJ2-3; D possibly corresponds to TRBD2 (6 bases). CDR3 residues: CASRVGGRGTDTQYF. The DNA of the CDR3 is TGCGCCAGCAGGGTTGGAGGGCGGGGCACAGATACGCAGTATTTT.